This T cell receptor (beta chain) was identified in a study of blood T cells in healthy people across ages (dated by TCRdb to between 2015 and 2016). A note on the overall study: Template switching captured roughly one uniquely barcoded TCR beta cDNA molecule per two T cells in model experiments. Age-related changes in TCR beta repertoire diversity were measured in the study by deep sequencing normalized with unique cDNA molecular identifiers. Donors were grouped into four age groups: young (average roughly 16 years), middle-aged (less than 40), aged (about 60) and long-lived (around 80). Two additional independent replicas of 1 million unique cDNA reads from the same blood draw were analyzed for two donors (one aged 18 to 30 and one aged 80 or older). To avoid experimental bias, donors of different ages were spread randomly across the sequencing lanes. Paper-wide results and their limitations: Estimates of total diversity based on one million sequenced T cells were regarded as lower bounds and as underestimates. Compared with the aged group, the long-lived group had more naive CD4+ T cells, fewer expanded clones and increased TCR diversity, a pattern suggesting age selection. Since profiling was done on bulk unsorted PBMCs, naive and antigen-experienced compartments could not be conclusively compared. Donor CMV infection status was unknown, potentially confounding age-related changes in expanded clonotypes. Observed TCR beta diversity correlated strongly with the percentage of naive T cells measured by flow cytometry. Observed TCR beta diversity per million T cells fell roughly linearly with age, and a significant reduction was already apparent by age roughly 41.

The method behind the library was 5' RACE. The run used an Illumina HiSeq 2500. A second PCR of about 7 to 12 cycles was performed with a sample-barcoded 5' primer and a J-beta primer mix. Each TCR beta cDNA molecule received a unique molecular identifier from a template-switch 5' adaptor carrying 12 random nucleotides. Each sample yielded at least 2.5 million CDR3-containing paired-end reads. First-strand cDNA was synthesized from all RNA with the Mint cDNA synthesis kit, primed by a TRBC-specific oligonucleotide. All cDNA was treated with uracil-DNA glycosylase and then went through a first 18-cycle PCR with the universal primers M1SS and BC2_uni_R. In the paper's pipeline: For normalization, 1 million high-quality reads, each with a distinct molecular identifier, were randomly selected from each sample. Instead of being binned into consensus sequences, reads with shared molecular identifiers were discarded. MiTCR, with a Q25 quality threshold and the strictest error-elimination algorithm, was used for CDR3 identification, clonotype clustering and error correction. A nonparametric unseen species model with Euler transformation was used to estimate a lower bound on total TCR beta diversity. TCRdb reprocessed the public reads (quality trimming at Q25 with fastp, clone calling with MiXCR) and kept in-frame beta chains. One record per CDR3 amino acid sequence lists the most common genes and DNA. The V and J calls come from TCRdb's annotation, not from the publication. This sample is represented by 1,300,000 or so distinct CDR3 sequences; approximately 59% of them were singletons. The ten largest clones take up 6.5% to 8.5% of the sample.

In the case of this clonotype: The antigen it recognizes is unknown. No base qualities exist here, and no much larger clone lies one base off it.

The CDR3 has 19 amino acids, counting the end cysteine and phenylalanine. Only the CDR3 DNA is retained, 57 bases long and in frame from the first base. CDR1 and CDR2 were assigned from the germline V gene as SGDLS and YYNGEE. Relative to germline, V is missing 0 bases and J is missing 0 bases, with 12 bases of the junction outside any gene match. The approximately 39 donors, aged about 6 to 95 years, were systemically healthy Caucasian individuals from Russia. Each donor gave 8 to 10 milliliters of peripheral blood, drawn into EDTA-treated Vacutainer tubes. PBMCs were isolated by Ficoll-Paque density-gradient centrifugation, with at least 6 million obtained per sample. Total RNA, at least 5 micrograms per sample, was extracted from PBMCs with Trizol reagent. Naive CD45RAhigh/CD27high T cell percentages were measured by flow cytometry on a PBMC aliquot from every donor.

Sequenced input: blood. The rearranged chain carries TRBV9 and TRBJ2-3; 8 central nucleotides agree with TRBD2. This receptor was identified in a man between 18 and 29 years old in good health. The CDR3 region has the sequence CASSVDPGGAGDSTDTQYF. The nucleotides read TGTGCCAGCAGCGTAGACCCCGGCGGAGCGGGGGATAGCACAGATACGCAGTATTTT.